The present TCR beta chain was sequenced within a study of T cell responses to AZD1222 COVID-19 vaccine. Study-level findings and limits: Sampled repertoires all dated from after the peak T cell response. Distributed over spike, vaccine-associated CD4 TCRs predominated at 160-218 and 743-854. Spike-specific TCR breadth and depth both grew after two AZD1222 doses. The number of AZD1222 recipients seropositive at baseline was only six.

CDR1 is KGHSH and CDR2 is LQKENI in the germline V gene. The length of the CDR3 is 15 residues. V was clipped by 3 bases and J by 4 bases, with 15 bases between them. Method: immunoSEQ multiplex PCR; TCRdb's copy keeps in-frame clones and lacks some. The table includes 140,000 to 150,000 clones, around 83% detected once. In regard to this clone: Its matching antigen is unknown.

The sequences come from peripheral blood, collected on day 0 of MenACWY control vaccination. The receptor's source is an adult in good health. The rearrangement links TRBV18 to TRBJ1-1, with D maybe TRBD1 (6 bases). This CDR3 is CASSPERGFATEAFF. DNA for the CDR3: TGTGCCAGCTCACCGGAAAGGGGGTTCGCCACTGAAGCTTTCTTT.